This T cell receptor beta chain is drawn from a study of shared clonotypes between healthy human individuals. Across the whole study: Each donor had three CD4 naive, three CD4 memory, two CD8 naive and one CD8 memory plate.

Each cell subset's genomic DNA was divided evenly among several immunoSEQ plates. TCRdb's table, derived via immunoSEQ multiplex PCR, lists solely in-frame clones and lacks some. The sample lists under 1 million clones, around 96% seen once, with about 0.21% in the top ten. Germline assignment: CDR1 SEHNR and CDR2 FQNEAQ (reference sequence). After removal of 4 bases from V and 0 bases from J, the junction contained 11 bases not matched to a gene. CDR3 size: 19 residues. CD45RO negativity and positive selection for CCR7 defined naive CD8 cells, a population that excluded terminally differentiated effector memory CD45RA+ cells.

The rearrangement links TRBV7-9 to TRBJ2-1, with TRBD2 matching over 11 bases. This clonotype was obtained from a young man in good health. Sequenced: naive CD8+ T cells sorted from blood. CDR3 protein: CASSSTLSGRGSSYNEQFF. The CDR3 nucleotides read TGTGCCAGCAGCTCCACTCTTAGCGGGAGGGGTAGCTCCTACAATGAGCAGTTCTTC. The whole variable domain, remainder taken from reference TRBV7-9 and TRBJ2-1, is DTGVSQNPRHKITKRGQNVTFRCDPISEHNRLYWYRQTLGQGPEFLTYFQNEAQLEKSRLLSDRFSAERPKGSFSTLEIQRTEQGDSAMYLCASSSTLSGRGSSYNEQFFGPGTRLTVL.